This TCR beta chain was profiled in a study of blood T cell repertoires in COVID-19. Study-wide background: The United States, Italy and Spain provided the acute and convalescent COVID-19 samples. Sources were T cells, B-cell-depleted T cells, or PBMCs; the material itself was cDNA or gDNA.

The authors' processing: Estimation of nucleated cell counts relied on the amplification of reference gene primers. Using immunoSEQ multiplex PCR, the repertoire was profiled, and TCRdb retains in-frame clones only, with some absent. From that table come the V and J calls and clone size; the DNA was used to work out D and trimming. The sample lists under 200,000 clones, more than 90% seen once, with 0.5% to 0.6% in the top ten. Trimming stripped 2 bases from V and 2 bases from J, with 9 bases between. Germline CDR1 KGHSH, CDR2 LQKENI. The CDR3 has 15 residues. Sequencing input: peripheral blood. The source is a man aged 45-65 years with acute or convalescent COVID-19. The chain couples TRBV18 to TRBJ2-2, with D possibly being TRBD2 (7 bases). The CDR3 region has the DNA TGTGCCAGCTCACCAGGCGGGGGCAACACCGGGGAGCTGTTTTTT. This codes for CASSPGGGNTGELFF. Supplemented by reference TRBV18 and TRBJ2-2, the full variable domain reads NAGVMQNPRHLVRRRGQEARLRCSPMKGHSHVYWYRQLPEEGLKFMVYLQKENIIDESGMPKERFSAEFPKEGPSILRIQQVVRGDSAAYFCASSPGGGNTGELFFGEGSRLTVL.